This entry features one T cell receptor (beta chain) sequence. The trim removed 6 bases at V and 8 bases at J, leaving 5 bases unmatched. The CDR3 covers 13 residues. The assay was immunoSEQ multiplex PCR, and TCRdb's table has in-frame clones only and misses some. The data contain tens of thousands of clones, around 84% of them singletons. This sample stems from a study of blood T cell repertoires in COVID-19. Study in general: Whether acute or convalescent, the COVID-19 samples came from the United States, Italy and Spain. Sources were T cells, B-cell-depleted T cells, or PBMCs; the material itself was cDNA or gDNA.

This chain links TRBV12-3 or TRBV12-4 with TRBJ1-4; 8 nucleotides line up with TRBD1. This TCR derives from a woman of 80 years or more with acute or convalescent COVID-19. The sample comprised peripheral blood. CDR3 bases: TGTGCCAGCAGGGCGACAGGGGTCGAAAAACTGTTTTTT. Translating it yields CASRATGVEKLFF.